Each of the 26 T cell receptor beta chains below was sequenced from the same sample in a study of shared clonotypes between healthy human individuals. Repertoires were generated with immunoSEQ multiplex PCR, while TCRdb's copy carries only in-frame clones and drops some. This repertoire shows under 1,100,000 clones, around 76% found once; its top ten account for about 1.4%. The sample was memory CD4+ T cells sorted from blood. Subset defined: CD45RA-negative fraction. These receptors came from a man aged 18 to 29 in good health.

This clone was observed a few times. The chain carries TRBV6-1 and TRBJ2-2; D may be TRBD2 (6 bases). Looked up from germline, CDR1 is MNHNS and CDR2 is SASEGT. V lost 8 bases to trimming and J lost 7 bases, with 14 bases between them. The CDR3 is 13 amino acids. CDR3 nucleotide sequence: TGTGCCAGCTGCCCTAGCGCTAGCGGGGAGCTGTTTTTT. Its protein product is CASCPSASGELFF.

J is TRBJ1-1 and V is TRBV2; a weak D match, TRBD1 (5 bases). Germline V gives CDR1 SNHLY, CDR2 FYNNEI. This CDR3 is built from 15 residues. V was trimmed by 7 bases and J by 1 base, leaving 16 bases between them. The CDR3 sequence: CASTSRGRANTEAFF. The CDR3 nucleotides are TGTGCCAGCACCTCCCGGGGACGGGCGAACACTGAAGCTTTCTTT.

This chain connects TRBV5-1 to TRBJ1-1, with D possibly TRBD1 on 5 matching bases. The CDR3 loop spans 14 amino acids. Germline V CDR1 and CDR2: SGHRS, YFSETQ. Trimming removed 4 bases from V and 6 bases from J, with 16 bases in between. CDR3 coding DNA: TGCGCCAGCAGCCTGGGACTGCCTGTCCCTGAAGCTTTCTTT. Translation: CASSLGLPVPEAFF.

The chain couples TRBV5-6 to TRBJ1-2; a possible D gene is TRBD1 (6 bases). The CDR3 length is 14 residues. CDR1 is SGHDT, CDR2 YYEEEE, per germline. The V end lost 1 base, the J end lost 8 bases, and 15 bases lay between the germline ends. The CDR3 protein is CASSLFGGADGYTF. DNA of the CDR3: TGTGCCAGCAGCTTGTTTGGGGGCGCGGACGGCTACACCTTC.

The chain couples TRBV28 to TRBJ2-3, with D possibly TRBD2 on 6 matching bases. The V gene lost 6 bases and the J gene lost 4 bases, with 11 bases spanning the gap. CDR1 and CDR2 (germline): MDHEN, SYDVKM. This CDR3 contains 13 residues. DNA of the CDR3: TGTGCCAGCAGCGATAGCGGTGCAGATACGCAGTATTTT. This sequence encodes CASSDSGADTQYF.

The rearrangement links TRBV11-2 to TRBJ2-7; 10 bases map to TRBD2. Unmatched junction bases numbered 17, after V lost 3 bases and J lost 3 bases. The CDR3 extends over 19 amino acids. Germline assignment: CDR1 SGHAT and CDR2 FQNNGV. DNA for the CDR3: TGTGCCAGCAGCTTCGGAGGGGGTCCTCCTAGCGGGAGACTCTACGAGCAGTACTTC. Amino acid sequence: CASSFGGGPPSGRLYEQYF.

J is TRBJ2-5 and V is TRBV18, with D uncertain. The CDR3 length is 14 residues. The V gene lost 4 bases and the J gene lost 1 base, with 10 bases spanning the gap. The germline V gene encodes CDR1 KGHSH and CDR2 LQKENI. CDR3 bases: TGTGCCAGCTCACTAGGACGGCTCCAAGAGACCCAGTACTTC. Protein: CASSLGRLQETQYF. The full variable domain, rest sourced from reference TRBV18 and TRBJ2-5, is NAGVMQNPRHLVRRRGQEARLRCSPMKGHSHVYWYRQLPEEGLKFMVYLQKENIIDESGMPKERFSAEFPKEGPSILRIQQVVRGDSAAYFCASSLGRLQETQYFGPGTRLLVL.

V gene TRBV28 combines with J gene TRBJ1-4; D gene ambiguous. CDR1 MDHEN and CDR2 SYDVKM come from the germline V gene. There are 16 residues in the CDR3. The V gene lost 3 bases and the J gene lost 4 bases, with 15 bases spanning the gap. DNA for the CDR3: TGTGCCAGCAGTTTCTACGGAATAACCGGTAATGAAAAACTGTTTTTT. It is translated as CASSFYGITGNEKLFF.

The genes are TRBV4-2 and TRBJ2-5, with 9 bases that match TRBD1. CDR3 length: 17 amino acids. The germline V gene encodes CDR1 LGHNA and CDR2 YNFKEQ. With V trimmed by 4 bases and J by 5 bases, 14 bases remained unmatched. The CDR3: CASSPTGQGTPQETQYF. CDR3 coding DNA: TGTGCCAGCAGCCCGACCGGACAGGGGACTCCCCAGGAGACCCAGTACTTC.

V usage is TRBV7-2 and J usage is TRBJ2-7; maybe TRBD2 (6 bases). The CDR3 extends over 14 amino acids. Germline assignment: CDR1 SGHTA and CDR2 FQGNSA. V lost 7 bases and J 2 bases, leaving 15 bases between the germline ends. CDR3 sequence reads: CASTPGGGPYEQYF. CDR3 coding DNA: TGTGCCAGCACCCCTGGGGGAGGACCCTACGAGCAGTACTTC.

The chain has TRBV29-1 and TRBJ2-3; 9 bases align to TRBD2. With 6 bases clipped from V and 2 bases from J, the junction kept 9 bases outside the gene matches. The CDR3 consists of 15 residues. Per the germline V gene, CDR1 is SQVTM and CDR2 is ANQGSEA. CDR3 in DNA: TGCAGCGTGGTTTACGCGGGAGGGCCCACAGATACGCAGTATTTT. Its protein product is CSVVYAGGPTDTQYF.

The chain employs TRBV11-2 and TRBJ2-7, with 7 bases aligning to TRBD1. The CDR3 runs 16 residues. The germline V gene encodes CDR1 SGHAT and CDR2 FQNNGV. After removal of 5 bases from V and 5 bases from J, the junction contained 15 bases not matched to a gene. The CDR3 region has the DNA TGTGCCAGCAGCGCACGACACGGTGAGACAGGGAACGAGCAGTACTTC. Protein: CASSARHGETGNEQYF.

The sample holds a few counts of this clone. V gene TRBV5-8 combines with J gene TRBJ2-3; 10 bases agree with TRBD1. The CDR3 spans 14 residues. The germline V gene has CDR1 SGHTS and CDR2 YDEGEE. Trimming cost V 4 bases and J 2 bases; bases outside gene matches: 1. CDR3 region: CASSGQGVTDTQYF. The CDR3 nucleotides are TGTGCCAGCAGCGGACAGGGGGTCACAGATACGCAGTATTTT.

This clone appeared a single time. This rearrangement joins TRBV29-1 to TRBJ2-1; a weak D match, TRBD1 (5 bases). The ends were cut back, 4 bases at V and 6 bases at J, with 13 bases in the middle. The CDR3 is 13 residues long. Germline V gives CDR1 SQVTM, CDR2 ANQGSEA. CDR3 sequence (DNA): TGCAGCGTTGTCGCCAGGGCAGCCAATGAGCAGTTCTTC. Its protein product is CSVVARAANEQFF.

V is TRBV7-9 and J is TRBJ2-1; 8 bases are shared with TRBD1. CDR3 length: 15 residues. With 4 bases clipped from V and 10 bases from J, the junction kept 12 bases outside the gene matches. CDR1 and CDR2 from the germline V gene are SEHNR and FQNEAQ (reference sequence). The CDR3 nucleotides read TGTGCCAGCAGCTCATATGCGGGACAGGCGGAGGAGCAGTTCTTC. As protein: CASSSYAGQAEEQFF. Using reference TRBV7-9 and TRBJ2-1 for the parts outside the CDR3, the full variable domain is DTGVSQNPRHKITKRGQNVTFRCDPISEHNRLYWYRQTLGQGPEFLTYFQNEAQLEKSRLLSDRFSAERPKGSFSTLEIQRTEQGDSAMYLCASSSYAGQAEEQFFGPGTRLTVL.

The chain carries TRBV2 and TRBJ1-5, with D hard to call. The CDR3 consists of 15 residues. The germline CDR1 and CDR2 sequences are SNHLY and FYNNEI. V lost 6 bases, J lost 4 bases, and 16 bases lay in between. The CDR3 region is CASRPLRGFNQPQHF. The DNA of the CDR3 is TGTGCCAGCAGGCCCCTCCGGGGTTTTAATCAGCCCCAGCATTTT.

The V gene is TRBV30, the J gene TRBJ2-5; D not certain. In germline, CDR1 is GTSNPN, CDR2 SVGIG (reference sequence). This CDR3 region has 16 residues. Trimming cost V 4 bases and J 2 bases, with 20 bases left between them. CDR3 residues: CAWKALNPTNQETQYF. CDR3 nucleotide sequence: TGTGCCTGGAAAGCCCTTAATCCTACTAATCAAGAGACCCAGTACTTC.

This clone has just a few counts. In nucleotides, the CDR3 is TGTGCCAGCAGCCCTCGACAGTCCACAGATACGCAGTATTTT. Translation: CASSPRQSTDTQYF. J is TRBJ2-3 and V is TRBV9; a possible D gene is TRBD1 (5 bases). The CDR3 totals 14 residues. Germline values: CDR1 SGDLS, CDR2 YYNGEE. V was clipped by 4 bases and J by 2 bases, with 11 bases between them.

This clone came up a few times. The genes are TRBV5-6 and TRBJ1-4; D is unresolved. With 2 bases removed from V and 8 bases from J, the gap between germline ends came to 13 bases. The CDR3 covers 14 residues. Germline CDR1 SGHDT, CDR2 YYEEEE. The CDR3 DNA sequence: TGTGCCAGCAGCTTTAACCTTGGAAAGGAAAAACTGTTTTTT. This sequence encodes CASSFNLGKEKLFF.

The chain carries TRBV5-6 and TRBJ2-1; D may be TRBD2 (5 bases). Per the germline V gene, CDR1 is SGHDT and CDR2 is YYEEEE. Trimming took 6 bases from V and 7 from J, leaving 14 bases between them. This CDR3 is 13 amino acids long. For the CDR3, the DNA is TGTGCCAGCACCATTACGGGGTCGAATGAGCAGTTCTTC. Its protein product is CASTITGSNEQFF.

This clone appeared once. The rearrangement joins TRBV7-2 to TRBJ2-3; 10 nucleotides align to TRBD2. CDR3 length: 19 amino acids. CDR1 and CDR2 from the germline V gene are SGHTA and FQGNSA. Unmatched junction bases numbered 13, after V lost 1 base and J lost 3 bases. This CDR3 is CASSLGAGGPSHRTDTQYF. As DNA, the CDR3 is TGTGCCAGCAGCTTAGGAGCGGGAGGGCCTTCCCATCGGACAGATACGCAGTATTTT.

At least ten counts were recorded for this clone. This CDR3 is also generated by other DNA sequences in the sample. The chain has TRBV19 and TRBJ2-2, with D perhaps matching TRBD2 (5 bases). This CDR3 region has 14 residues. The ends were cut back, 6 bases at V and 6 bases at J, with 14 bases in the middle. The germline V gene encodes CDR1 LNHDA and CDR2 SQIVND (reference sequence). As DNA, the CDR3 is TGTGCCAGTAGGCCTTCCGGGGTGGCCGGGGAGCTGTTTTTT. This encodes CASRPSGVAGELFF.

The rearrangement joins TRBV27 to TRBJ2-3; TRBD2 might be the D (5 bases). This CDR3 is built from 13 residues. V was cut by 5 bases and J by 3 bases, with 9 bases left in between. CDR1 is MNHEY, CDR2 SMNVEV, per germline (reference sequence). As DNA, the CDR3 is TGTGCCAGCAGTGGACTCTCAACAGATACGCAGTATTTT. Translated, it gives CASSGLSTDTQYF.

Turning to this clone: This sample includes further DNA sequences coding for the same CDR3. J is TRBJ2-7 and V is TRBV5-1; 7 positions match TRBD1. The V gene's germline CDR1 is SGHRS and CDR2 YFSETQ. Trimming cost V 0 bases and J 6 bases; bases outside gene matches: 3. The CDR3 is 13 amino acids. This chain's CDR3 is CASSLDRGREQYF. The CDR3, as DNA: TGCGCCAGCAGCTTGGACAGGGGACGCGAGCAGTACTTC.

The chain is built from TRBV6-6 and TRBJ1-1; maybe TRBD1 (5 bases). Trimming left V 7 bases short and J 3 bases short, with 21 bases between. The CDR3 consists of 16 residues. The germline V gene has CDR1 MNHNY and CDR2 SVGAGI (reference sequence). The CDR3 DNA sequence: TGTGCCAGCACCAACAAGCAGGCCCTAGGGGACACTGAAGCTTTCTTT. Translating it yields CASTNKQALGDTEAFF.

This clone was seen a handful of times. The genes are TRBV30 and TRBJ2-5, with D uncertain. The V end was cut by 4 bases, the J end by 1 base, with 7 bases between. CDR1 and CDR2 (germline): GTSNPN, SVGIG (reference sequence). The CDR3 spans 12 residues. The CDR3 region is CAWMAGQETQYF. In nucleotides, the CDR3 is TGTGCCTGGATGGCAGGCCAAGAGACCCAGTACTTC.